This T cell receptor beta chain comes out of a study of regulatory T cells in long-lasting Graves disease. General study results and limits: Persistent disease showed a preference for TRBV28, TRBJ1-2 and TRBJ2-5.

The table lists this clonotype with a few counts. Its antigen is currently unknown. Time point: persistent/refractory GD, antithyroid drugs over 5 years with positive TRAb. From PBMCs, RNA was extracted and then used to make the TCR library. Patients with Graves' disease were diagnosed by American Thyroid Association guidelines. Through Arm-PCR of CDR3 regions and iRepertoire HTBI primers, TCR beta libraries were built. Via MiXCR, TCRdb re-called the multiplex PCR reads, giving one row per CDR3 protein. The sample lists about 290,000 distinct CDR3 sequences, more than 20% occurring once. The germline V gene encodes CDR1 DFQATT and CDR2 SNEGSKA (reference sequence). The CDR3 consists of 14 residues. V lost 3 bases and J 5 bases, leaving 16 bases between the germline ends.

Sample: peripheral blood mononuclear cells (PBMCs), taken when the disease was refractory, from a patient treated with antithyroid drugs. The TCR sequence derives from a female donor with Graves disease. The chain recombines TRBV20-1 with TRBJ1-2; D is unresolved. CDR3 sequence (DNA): TGCAGTGCTAGTGGGGAAGCCGAGTTTTATGGCTACACCTTC. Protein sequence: CSASGEAEFYGYTF.